The clone carrying this T cell receptor beta chain was seen once. Authors' methods: Amplification of reference gene primers was used by the study to estimate nucleated cell counts. TCRdb's copy holds only in-frame clones and misses some; the assay was immunoSEQ multiplex PCR. Clone size and the V and J calls come from that table; the DNA yielded D and trimming. The sample holds 55,000 or so clones, roughly three quarters seen once. The data were obtained in a study of blood T cell repertoires in COVID-19. Whole-study context: Italy, Spain and the United States were the sources of the convalescent and acute COVID-19 samples. In each case, the material was cDNA or gDNA derived from T cells, B-cell-depleted T cells, or PBMCs.

The CDR3 extends over 13 amino acids. The V gene's germline CDR1 is SGDLS and CDR2 YYNGEE. V gave up 7 bases and J gave up 6 bases; unmatched junction bases: 9. The TCR comes from a man between 60 and 75 years old with acute or convalescent COVID-19. This chain connects TRBV9 to TRBJ1-1, with 7 bases fitting TRBD1. What was sequenced was peripheral blood. The CDR3: CASDGTERPEAFF. The CDR3 nucleotides are TGTGCCAGCGACGGGACAGAGAGGCCTGAAGCTTTCTTT. The full variable domain, with the rest looked up from reference TRBV9 and TRBJ1-1, is DSGVTQTPKHLITATGQRVTLRCSPRSGDLSVYWYQQSLDQGLQFLIQYYNGEERAKGNILERFSAQQFPDLHSELNLSSLELGDSALYFCASDGTERPEAFFGQGTRLTVV.